Below are 20 T cell receptor beta chains sequenced from a single sample in a study of CD8+ T cells in alopecia areata. RNA was extracted and reverse transcribed into cDNA as the sequencing template. Only in-frame clones appear in the TCRdb table, and some are missing; sequencing was by immunoSEQ multiplex PCR. Among some 170,000 clones listed, about 70% were seen once. Here the sequenced sample was CD8+ T cells sorted from blood, taken at week 0. The receptors come from a human donor with alopecia areata.

The chain joins TRBV11-2 to TRBJ2-7; weak D call: TRBD2 (5 bases). Trimming pared 5 bases from V and 5 bases from J, leaving 19 bases between. The germline gives CDR1 SGHAT, CDR2 FQNNGV. This CDR3 spans 15 amino acids. For the CDR3, the DNA is TGTGCCAGCAGCCCCGGGATCGATCCGACTAACGAGCAGTACTTC. Its translation: CASSPGIDPTNEQYF.

The chain combines TRBV19 with TRBJ2-1, with D perhaps matching TRBD2 (6 bases). Trimming removed 8 bases from V and 3 bases from J, with 8 bases in between. The CDR3 is 12 residues long. Germline CDR1 is LNHDA and CDR2 is SQIVND (reference sequence). In DNA form, the CDR3 reads TGTGCCAGTGGGGACTTCTACAATGAGCAGTTCTTC. It is translated as CASGDFYNEQFF.

The chain links TRBV23-1 to TRBJ1-1; 9 bases are a match to TRBD1. TRBV23-1 belongs to the ORF category, with a function that is uncertain. Trimming at V came to 2 bases and at J to 4 bases, leaving 17 bases not matched to a gene. CDR3 length: 19 amino acids. The DNA for the CDR3 is TGCGCCAGCAGTCAACAAGGTGCGGGACAGGGCCTTAAGGGCACTGAAGCTTTCTTT. Its protein is CASSQQGAGQGLKGTEAFF.

V gene TRBV2 combines with J gene TRBJ2-7; D is undetermined. This CDR3 region has 10 residues. Germline values: CDR1 SNHLY, CDR2 FYNNEI. With 10 bases removed from V and 6 bases from J, the gap between germline ends came to 10 bases. CDR3 DNA sequence: TGTGCCACCCAGACGGGCGAGCAGTACTTC. It yields the protein CATQTGEQYF.

The chain joins TRBV11-2 to TRBJ2-6; D is possibly TRBD2 (5 bases). Trimming removed 5 bases from V and 1 base from J, with 12 bases in between. The CDR3 contains 16 residues. The V gene's germline CDR1 is SGHAT and CDR2 FQNNGV. CDR3 sequence: CASSTLAASGANVLTF. The CDR3 DNA is TGTGCCAGCAGCACCCTAGCTGCGTCTGGGGCCAACGTCCTGACTTTC.

V is TRBV2 and J is TRBJ1-1; TRBD1 might be the D (6 bases). The V and J ends lost 10 bases and 1 base respectively, with 16 bases between them. Germline CDR1 reads SNHLY; CDR2 reads FYNNEI. This CDR3 spans 14 amino acids. CDR3 coding DNA: TGTGCCACCCCGGGACATACAACGAACACTGAAGCTTTCTTT. Translation gives CATPGHTTNTEAFF.

J is TRBJ1-2 and V is TRBV10-3; perhaps TRBD1 as D (5 bases). The CDR3 runs to 13 residues. Germline assignment: CDR1 ENHRY and CDR2 SYGVKD. V lost 10 bases to trimming and J lost 4 bases, with 16 bases between them. As DNA, the CDR3 is TGTGCCACCGCCAGGTCAGACAGCTATGGCTACACCTTC. Amino acid sequence: CATARSDSYGYTF.

A note on this clone: This CDR3 is also generated by other DNA sequences in the sample. The chain combines TRBV13 with TRBJ2-3; D could derive from TRBD1 or TRBD2 (6 bases each). The CDR3 is made up of 14 amino acids. The V gene's germline CDR1 is PRHDT and CDR2 FYEKMQ (reference sequence). Deletions cut 5 bases from V and 1 base from J, with 10 bases between. This CDR3 reads CASSHGGRTDTQYF. Written as DNA, the CDR3 is TGTGCCAGCAGCCATGGGGGGCGCACAGATACGCAGTATTTT.

The V call is TRBV15, the J call TRBJ2-5; TRBD1 agrees at 7 bases. This CDR3 spans 15 amino acids. Per germline, CDR1 LNHNV and CDR2 YYDKDF (reference sequence). V was pared by 5 bases and J by 4 bases, with 10 bases of the junction left unmatched. In DNA, the CDR3 is TGTGCCACCAGCCCCCGGGACAGAGCTATAGAGACCCAGTACTTC. It translates to CATSPRDRAIETQYF.

J is TRBJ1-1 and V is TRBV7-9; D call uncertain. V shed 6 bases and J shed 1 base, with 18 bases lying between them. Germline V gives CDR1 SEHNR, CDR2 FQNEAQ (reference sequence). The CDR3 loop spans 16 amino acids. CDR3 DNA sequence: TGTGCCAGCAGACTCTTAGGCACCACTTGGAACACTGAAGCTTTCTTT. This sequence encodes CASRLLGTTWNTEAFF. The full variable domain, in which reference TRBV7-9 and TRBJ1-1 provide the parts outside the CDR3, is DTGVSQNPRHKITKRGQNVTFRCDPISEHNRLYWYRQTLGQGPEFLTYFQNEAQLEKSRLLSDRFSAERPKGSFSTLEIQRTEQGDSAMYLCASRLLGTTWNTEAFFGQGTRLTVV.

This clone has a handful of counts. V is TRBV2 and J is TRBJ2-5; 9 bases fit TRBD1. Germline assignment: CDR1 SNHLY and CDR2 FYNNEI. The CDR3 sequence is 14 residues long. V was pared by 4 bases and J by 4 bases, with 4 bases of the junction left unmatched. DNA for the CDR3: TGTGCCAGCAGTGTGGGGACAGGGACAGAGACCCAGTACTTC. Amino acids: CASSVGTGTETQYF.

The chain combines TRBV9 with TRBJ2-7, with 9 bases fitting TRBD2. In germline, CDR1 is SGDLS, CDR2 YYNGEE. This CDR3 spans 15 amino acids. Trimming removed 0 bases from V and 5 bases from J; junction bases left unmatched: 6. The CDR3 DNA reads as TGTGCCAGCAGCGTAGCGCTAGCGGGACGCAACGAGCAGTACTTC. Its protein is CASSVALAGRNEQYF.

This clone was observed a single time. This chain uses TRBV7-6 with TRBJ1-2, with 9 nucleotides matching TRBD1. Germline V gene data show CDR1 as SGHVS and CDR2 as FNYEAQ. The CDR3 is 15 residues long. V lost 5 bases to trimming and J lost 6 bases; unmatched junction nucleotides: 10. The DNA of the CDR3 is TGTGCCAGCAGCCGTTGGACAGGGGATGCGGATGGCTACACCTTC. Its translation: CASSRWTGDADGYTF.

The chain recombines TRBV19 with TRBJ2-2; no clear D. CDR1 is LNHDA, CDR2 SQIVND, per germline (reference sequence). Trimming removed 5 bases at V and 0 bases at J, with 7 bases between. The CDR3 is 14 amino acids. For the CDR3, the DNA is TGTGCCAGTAGTGGTTACCCGAACACCGGGGAGCTGTTTTTT. It specifies CASSGYPNTGELFF.

This clone was observed a single time. This chain uses TRBV29-1 with TRBJ1-4, with D perhaps matching TRBD1 (6 bases). The germline CDR1 and CDR2 sequences are SQVTM and ANQGSEA. The CDR3 covers 17 residues. Trimming cost V 4 bases and J 4 bases, with 22 bases left between them. CDR3 protein: CSVVTTLPDSYNEKLFF. The DNA of the CDR3 is TGCAGCGTTGTCACTACACTCCCGGACAGCTATAATGAAAAACTGTTTTTT.

The chain employs TRBV7-8 and TRBJ2-3; D is uncertain. This CDR3 comprises 12 residues. Germline V gene sequence: CDR1 SGHVS, CDR2 FQNEAQ. V shed 3 bases and J shed 0 bases, with 1 base lying between them. The CDR3: CASSFSTDTQYF. The CDR3 nucleotides are TGTGCCAGCAGCTTTAGCACAGATACGCAGTATTTT. Using reference TRBV7-8 and TRBJ2-3 for the parts outside the CDR3, the full variable domain is GAGVSQSPRYKVAKRGQDVALRCDPISGHVSLFWYQQALGQGPEFLTYFQNEAQLDKSGLPSDRFFAERPEGSVSTLKIQRTQQEDSAVYLCASSFSTDTQYFGPGTRLTVL.

The rearrangement links TRBV9 to TRBJ1-1; D not certain. In germline, CDR1 is SGDLS, CDR2 YYNGEE. V gave up 4 bases and J gave up 1 base, with 8 bases separating them. The CDR3 runs 13 residues. The CDR3, as DNA: TGTGCCAGCAGCCCTGAGTGGAACACTGAAGCTTTCTTT. This codes for CASSPEWNTEAFF.

The rearrangement joins TRBV2 to TRBJ2-1; 10 bases are a match to TRBD2. Germline-derived CDR1 and CDR2 are SNHLY and FYNNEI. CDR3 length: 14 residues. The trim removed 7 bases at V and 10 bases at J, leaving 10 bases unmatched. This CDR3 is CASTTSGAVEEQFF. CDR3 coding DNA: TGTGCCAGCACCACTAGCGGGGCAGTTGAAGAGCAGTTCTTC. The full variable domain, completed using reference TRBV2 and TRBJ2-1, is EPEVTQTPSHQVTQMGQEVILRCVPISNHLYFYWYRQILGQKVEFLVSFYNNEISEKSEIFDDQFSVERPDGSNFTLKIRSTKLEDSAMYFCASTTSGAVEEQFFGPGTRLTVL.

V gene TRBV30 combines with J gene TRBJ1-1, with D unresolved. V dropped 2 bases and J dropped 4 bases, with 5 bases sitting between them. The CDR3 runs 11 residues. Germline CDR1 and CDR2: GTSNPN and SVGIG (reference sequence). CDR3 bases: TGTGCCTGGAGTATCGGCACTGAAGCTTTCTTT. As protein: CAWSIGTEAFF.

V and J are TRBV7-3 and TRBJ1-1; D perhaps matches TRBD1 (6 bases). This CDR3 spans 13 amino acids. Germline CDR1 and CDR2: SGHTA and FQGTGA. The germline V and J ends were trimmed by 5 bases and 9 bases, with 16 bases remaining between them. The chain's CDR3 is CASSLLDSEQAFF. CDR3 nucleotide sequence: TGTGCCAGCAGCCTCCTGGACAGTGAACAAGCTTTCTTT.